The 24 T cell receptor beta chains in this list originate from one sample, sequenced in a study of long-term antiretroviral therapy in people with HIV. The authors ran the immunoSEQ assay, v3.0, at survey level. The assay was immunoSEQ multiplex PCR, and TCRdb's table has in-frame clones only and misses some. The sample consists of over 15,000 clones, around nine tenths of them appearing once. The sequences come from unsorted PBMCs, collected 0.5 years after starting antiretroviral therapy. The source of these receptors is a man in his forties or fifties with HIV.

The chain employs TRBV9 and TRBJ2-7; D is perhaps TRBD1 (5 bases). With 4 bases removed from V and 3 bases from J, the gap between germline ends came to 11 bases. Looked up from germline, CDR1 is SGDLS and CDR2 is YYNGEE. CDR3 length equals 13 residues. CDR3 nucleotide sequence: TGTGCCAGCAGCCCACGACAGAGCTACGAGCAGTACTTC. Protein: CASSPRQSYEQYF. The full variable domain, rest sourced from reference TRBV9 and TRBJ2-7, is DSGVTQTPKHLITATGQRVTLRCSPRSGDLSVYWYQQSLDQGLQFLIQYYNGEERAKGNILERFSAQQFPDLHSELNLSSLELGDSALYFCASSPRQSYEQYFGPGTRLTVT.

The gene calls are TRBV14 and TRBJ2-7; 9 bases are shared with TRBD2. Germline assignment: CDR1 SGHDN and CDR2 FVKESK. J lost 9 bases, V lost 0 bases, and 9 bases had no gene match. The CDR3 spans 15 residues. In DNA form, the CDR3 reads TGTGCCAGCAGCCAAGAAACGTGGCGGGAGGGATCGCAGTACTTC. Translation gives CASSQETWREGSQYF.

The genes are TRBV5-1 and TRBJ2-5; no clear D. CDR3 size: 12 residues. Trimming removed 2 bases from V and 3 bases from J, with 5 bases in between. Germline lookup yields CDR1 SGHRS and CDR2 YFSETQ. In DNA, the CDR3 is TGCGCCAGCAGCTTAGACAAAGAGACCCAGTACTTC. It is translated as CASSLDKETQYF.

This sequence joins TRBV30 and TRBJ2-3; TRBD2 matches at 7 bases. Germline V lookup: CDR1 GTSNPN, CDR2 SVGIG (reference sequence). V lost 5 bases, J lost 3 bases, and 8 bases stayed unmatched. The CDR3 runs to 14 residues. The CDR3: CAWGYWRGTDTQYF. The CDR3 DNA sequence: TGTGCCTGGGGGTATTGGCGGGGGACAGATACGCAGTATTTT.

The chain links TRBV6-1 to TRBJ1-5, with a weak D call TRBD1 (5 bases). V lost 2 bases to trimming and J lost 7 bases, with 12 bases between them. Germline CDR1 and CDR2: MNHNS and SASEGT. The CDR3 contains 14 residues. The DNA of the CDR3 is TGTGCCAGCAGTGAACTGGATTGGGGCCAGCCCCAGCATTTT. The encoded protein is CASSELDWGQPQHF.

The chain recombines TRBV6-5 with TRBJ1-6, with 10 bases aligning to TRBD1. The CDR3 is 16 amino acids. The junction had 4 bases not matched to a gene; V was cut back by 2 bases and J by 6 bases. Germline CDR1 and CDR2: MNHEY and SVGAGI. The CDR3 region is CASSYRDRGPNSPLHF. CDR3 nucleotide sequence: TGTGCCAGCAGTTACAGGGACAGGGGCCCTAATTCACCCCTCCACTTT.

The CDR3 nucleotides read TGTGCCAGCAGTGGGACCCAAGGCAGCCTCTACGAGCAGTACTTC. Translating gives CASSGTQGSLYEQYF. This chain links TRBV6-1 with TRBJ2-7; no clear D gene. V gave up 4 bases and J gave up 3 bases, with 16 bases separating them. The CDR3 is 15 residues long. Looked up from germline, CDR1 is MNHNS and CDR2 is SASEGT.

The chain couples TRBV28 to TRBJ2-7, with D unresolved. The CDR3 sequence is 13 residues long. CDR1 is MDHEN and CDR2 is SYDVKM in the germline V gene. Trimming left V 5 bases short and J 2 bases short, with 10 bases between. CDR3 region: CASSPLNPYEQYF. In DNA, the CDR3 is TGTGCCAGCAGTCCGCTAAATCCCTACGAGCAGTACTTC.

The rearrangement links TRBV23-1 to TRBJ2-3; perhaps D is TRBD1 or TRBD2 (5 bases each). TRBV23-1 is identified as an open reading frame with a role that is uncertain. The CDR3 extends over 17 amino acids. V lost 2 bases to trimming and J lost 3 bases, with 18 bases between them. CDR3 protein: CASSQRGRNSCTDTQYF. DNA of the CDR3: TGCGCCAGCAGTCAAAGGGGACGCAACAGTTGTACAGATACGCAGTATTTT.

This clone is a singleton in its sample. V and J are TRBV5-8 and TRBJ1-2; D perhaps matches TRBD1 (5 bases). The V gene lost 3 bases and the J gene lost 10 bases, with 28 bases spanning the gap. Germline loops: CDR1 SGHTS, CDR2 YDEGEE. The CDR3 consists of 17 residues. This CDR3 reads CASSSNGGLGLPGSYTF. The CDR3, as DNA: TGTGCCAGCAGCTCGAATGGGGGTTTGGGGCTCCCTGGGTCCTACACCTTC.

The genes are TRBV7-9 and TRBJ1-3; no definite D call. The CDR3 runs to 12 residues. The V gene lost 5 bases and the J gene lost 0 bases, with 2 bases spanning the gap. The germline gives CDR1 SEHNR, CDR2 FQNEAQ (reference sequence). Here the CDR3 DNA reads TGTGCCAGCAGCGGCTCTGGAAACACCATATATTTT. This translates into CASSGSGNTIYF.

The chain employs TRBV29-1 and TRBJ2-7; maybe TRBD1 (5 bases). The CDR3 is 14 residues long. Germline CDR1 and CDR2: SQVTM and ANQGSEA. V lost 1 base, J lost 5 bases, and 15 bases lay in between. For the CDR3, the DNA is TGCAGCGTTGAAGGAGACGGAAGGGGCCACGAGCAGTACTTC. It yields the protein CSVEGDGRGHEQYF.

The chain links TRBV5-4 to TRBJ2-7; 8 bases agree with TRBD2. The CDR3 covers 16 residues. Per germline, CDR1 SGHNT and CDR2 YYREEE (reference sequence). J lost 2 bases, V lost 4 bases, and 11 bases had no gene match. The DNA of the CDR3 is TGTGCCAGCAGCCCCGGGGGTAGCGGGACCACCTACGAGCAGTACTTC. Translation gives CASSPGGSGTTYEQYF. The full variable domain, completed using reference TRBV5-4 and TRBJ2-7, is ETGVTQSPTHLIKTRGQQVTLRCSSQSGHNTVSWYQQALGQGPQFIFQYYREEENGRGNFPPRFSGLQFPNYSSELNVNALELDDSALYLCASSPGGSGTTYEQYFGPGTRLTVT.

This clone was detected only a few times. The chain employs TRBV2 and TRBJ2-3, with D hard to call. The CDR3 loop spans 12 amino acids. The V and J ends lost 5 bases and 6 bases respectively, with 9 bases between them. Germline values: CDR1 SNHLY, CDR2 FYNNEI. Written as DNA, the CDR3 is TGTGCCAGCAGTTTACGTAGGGATACGCAGTATTTT. This encodes CASSLRRDTQYF. Filled out from reference TRBV2 and TRBJ2-3, the complete variable domain reads EPEVTQTPSHQVTQMGQEVILRCVPISNHLYFYWYRQILGQKVEFLVSFYNNEISEKSEIFDDQFSVERPDGSNFTLKIRSTKLEDSAMYFCASSLRRDTQYFGPGTRLTVL.

The gene calls are TRBV27 and TRBJ2-7; no firm D call. The CDR3 is 14 residues long. CDR1 is MNHEY, CDR2 SMNVEV, per germline (reference sequence). With 5 bases removed from V and 3 bases from J, the gap between germline ends came to 14 bases. CDR3 coding DNA: TGTGCCAGCAGTCCCCCAACAGCTTTCTACGAGCAGTACTTC. Its translation: CASSPPTAFYEQYF.

The V gene is TRBV27, the J gene TRBJ2-7; D gene unclear. Trimming took 5 bases from V and 2 from J, leaving 16 bases between them. CDR1 and CDR2 (germline): MNHEY, SMNVEV (reference sequence). This CDR3 spans 15 amino acids. The CDR3 DNA reads as TGTGCCAGCAGTCCACAGAATATCCCCACCTACGAGCAGTACTTC. Its translation: CASSPQNIPTYEQYF.

This sequence joins TRBV19 and TRBJ1-6; perhaps TRBD1 as D (6 bases). There are 13 residues in the CDR3. Trimming removed 3 bases at V and 7 bases at J, with 7 bases between. Germline V CDR1 and CDR2: LNHDA, SQIVND (reference sequence). CDR3 nucleotide sequence: TGTGCCAGTAGTATTCAGGGGAATTCACCCCTCCACTTT. Its translation is CASSIQGNSPLHF.

This sequence joins TRBV5-1 and TRBJ1-6, with 8 bases aligning to TRBD1. The germline gives CDR1 SGHRS, CDR2 YFSETQ. CDR3 length: 13 residues. With V trimmed by 7 bases and J by 8 bases, 5 bases remained unmatched. CDR3 bases: TGCGCCAGCCAGGGGGCGGACCATTCACCCCTCCACTTT. Translated: CASQGADHSPLHF.

The chain is built from TRBV7-2 and TRBJ2-7; D tentatively fits TRBD1 or TRBD2 (5 bases each). Looked up from germline, CDR1 is SGHTA and CDR2 is FQGNSA. The CDR3 is 19 residues long. Trimming removed 2 bases at V and 6 bases at J, with 29 bases between. The CDR3 coding sequence is TGTGCCAGCAGCTTAAAGCGGTCGGGGCTAACCACTTACTACTTCGAGCAGTACTTC. This encodes CASSLKRSGLTTYYFEQYF.

This sequence joins TRBV9 and TRBJ2-5; D might be TRBD1 (6 bases). The CDR3 spans 15 residues. The germline gives CDR1 SGDLS, CDR2 YYNGEE. V gave up 4 bases and J gave up 5 bases, with 18 bases separating them. The DNA of the CDR3 is TGTGCCAGCAGCTCACAGGGACACCTGTGGGAGACCCAGTACTTC. Its protein product is CASSSQGHLWETQYF.

The chain uses TRBV7-3 and TRBJ2-1; D is unclear. Trimming stripped 5 bases from V and 6 bases from J, with 11 bases between. This CDR3 has 13 amino acids. Germline assignment: CDR1 SGHTA and CDR2 FQGTGA. CDR3 sequence: CASSEGSSNEQFF. The CDR3 coding sequence is TGTGCCAGCAGCGAAGGATCGAGCAATGAGCAGTTCTTC. Full variable domain (missing parts from reference TRBV7-3 and TRBJ2-1): GAGVSQTPSNKVTEKGKYVELRCDPISGHTALYWYRQSLGQGPEFLIYFQGTGAADDSGLPNDRFFAVRPEGSVSTLKIQRTERGDSAVYLCASSEGSSNEQFFGPGTRLTVL.

The chain joins TRBV7-9 to TRBJ2-5, with 9 positions matching TRBD2. CDR1 SEHNR and CDR2 FQNEAQ come from the germline V gene (reference sequence). The V and J ends lost 5 bases and 1 base, in that order; junction bases with no gene match: 5. This CDR3 comprises 15 residues. The CDR3 coding sequence is TGTGCCAGCAGCAGGGCTAGCGGGGCCCAAGAGACCCAGTACTTC. Amino acids: CASSRASGAQETQYF.

V usage is TRBV27 and J usage is TRBJ2-5, with TRBD1 matching over 12 bases. The CDR3 has 17 amino acids. CDR1 is MNHEY and CDR2 is SMNVEV in the germline V gene (reference sequence). V lost 5 bases, J lost 5 bases, and 12 bases stayed unmatched. The CDR3 DNA sequence: TGTGCCAGCAGTCCACGGGACAGGGGGCGCGAGTTGGAGACCCAGTACTTC. Translated, it gives CASSPRDRGRELETQYF.

V is TRBV10-3 and J is TRBJ2-7; 7 bases are a match to TRBD1. The V gene's germline CDR1 is ENHRY and CDR2 SYGVKD. The CDR3 contains 15 residues. V lost 5 bases and J lost 3; bases outside the gene matches: 10. The CDR3 reads CAISSDRRSLYEQYF. As DNA, the CDR3 is TGTGCCATCAGTTCGGACAGGCGCTCTCTCTACGAGCAGTACTTC.